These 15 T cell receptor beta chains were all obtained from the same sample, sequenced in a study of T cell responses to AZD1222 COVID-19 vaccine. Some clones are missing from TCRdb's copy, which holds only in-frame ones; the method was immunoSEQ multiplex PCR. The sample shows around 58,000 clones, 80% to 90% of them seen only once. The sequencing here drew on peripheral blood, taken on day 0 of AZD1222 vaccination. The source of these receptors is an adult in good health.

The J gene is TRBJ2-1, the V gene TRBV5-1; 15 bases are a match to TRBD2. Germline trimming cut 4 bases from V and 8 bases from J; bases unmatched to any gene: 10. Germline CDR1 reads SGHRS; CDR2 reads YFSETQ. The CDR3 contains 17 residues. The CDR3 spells CASSLRSGLAGGYEQFF. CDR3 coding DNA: TGCGCCAGCAGCCTACGATCGGGACTAGCGGGAGGTTATGAGCAGTTCTTC.

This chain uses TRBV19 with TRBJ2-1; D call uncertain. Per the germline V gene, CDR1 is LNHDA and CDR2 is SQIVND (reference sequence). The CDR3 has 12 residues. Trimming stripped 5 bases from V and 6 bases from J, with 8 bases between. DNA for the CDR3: TGTGCCAGTAGTCCAGTGGGCAATGAGCAGTTCTTC. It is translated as CASSPVGNEQFF.

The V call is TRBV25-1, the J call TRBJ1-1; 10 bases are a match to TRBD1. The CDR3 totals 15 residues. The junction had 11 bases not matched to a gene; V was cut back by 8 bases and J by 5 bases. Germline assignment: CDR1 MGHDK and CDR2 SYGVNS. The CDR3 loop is CASRRTGGPRTEAFF. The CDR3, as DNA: TGTGCCAGCCGGAGGACAGGGGGACCGAGGACTGAAGCTTTCTTT.

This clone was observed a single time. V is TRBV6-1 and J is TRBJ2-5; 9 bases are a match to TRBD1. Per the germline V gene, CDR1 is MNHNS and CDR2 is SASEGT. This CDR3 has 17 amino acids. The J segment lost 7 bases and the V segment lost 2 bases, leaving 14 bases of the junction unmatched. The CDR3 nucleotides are TGTGCCAGCAGTGAAAACCATACAGGGGGCACAAGGGGGACCCAGTACTTC. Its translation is CASSENHTGGTRGTQYF.

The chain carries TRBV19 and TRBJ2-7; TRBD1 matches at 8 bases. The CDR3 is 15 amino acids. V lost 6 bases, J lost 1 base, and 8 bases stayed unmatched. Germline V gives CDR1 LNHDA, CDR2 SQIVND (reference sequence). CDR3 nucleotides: TGTGCCAGTAGATCAAACAGGGGGGAATCCTACGAGCAGTACTTC. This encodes CASRSNRGESYEQYF.

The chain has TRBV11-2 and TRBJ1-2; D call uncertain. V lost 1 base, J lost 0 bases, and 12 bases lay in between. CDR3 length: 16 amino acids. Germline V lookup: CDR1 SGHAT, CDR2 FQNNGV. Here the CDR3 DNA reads TGTGCCAGCAGCTTAGGTTCGGGTTTTTCTAACTATGGCTACACCTTC. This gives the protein CASSLGSGFSNYGYTF.

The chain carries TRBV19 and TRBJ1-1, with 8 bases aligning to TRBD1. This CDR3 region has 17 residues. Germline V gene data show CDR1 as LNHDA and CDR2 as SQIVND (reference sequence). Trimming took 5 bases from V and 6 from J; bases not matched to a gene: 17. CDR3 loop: CASSPGAIRQGWPEAFF. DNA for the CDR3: TGTGCCAGTAGTCCAGGGGCTATCCGACAGGGGTGGCCTGAAGCTTTCTTT.

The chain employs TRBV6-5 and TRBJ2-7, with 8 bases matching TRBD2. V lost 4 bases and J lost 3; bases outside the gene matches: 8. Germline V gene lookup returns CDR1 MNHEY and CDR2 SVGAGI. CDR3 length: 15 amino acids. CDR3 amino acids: CASSSGGLASYEQYF. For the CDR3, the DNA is TGTGCCAGCAGTTCCGGCGGACTAGCAAGCTACGAGCAGTACTTC.

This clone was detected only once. Written as DNA, the CDR3 is TGTGCCAGCAGTACGACAGAGGACACTGAAGCTTTCTTT. This translates into CASSTTEDTEAFF. This chain links TRBV28 with TRBJ1-1; tentatively, D is TRBD1 (5 bases). This CDR3 region has 13 residues. Germline V gene sequence: CDR1 MDHEN, CDR2 SYDVKM. V was cut by 5 bases and J by 3 bases, with 10 bases left in between.

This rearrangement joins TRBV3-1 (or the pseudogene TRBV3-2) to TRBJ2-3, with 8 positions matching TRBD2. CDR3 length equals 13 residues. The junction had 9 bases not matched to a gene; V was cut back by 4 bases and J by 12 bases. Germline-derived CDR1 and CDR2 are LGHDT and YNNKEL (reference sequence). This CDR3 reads CASSPPGAGVQYF. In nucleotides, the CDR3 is TGTGCCAGCAGCCCTCCGGGAGCGGGGGTACAGTATTTT.

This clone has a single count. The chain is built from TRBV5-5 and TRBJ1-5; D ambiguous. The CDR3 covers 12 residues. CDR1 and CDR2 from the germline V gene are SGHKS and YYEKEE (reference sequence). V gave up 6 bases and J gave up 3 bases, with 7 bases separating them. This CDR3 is CASIGINQPQHF. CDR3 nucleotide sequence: TGTGCCAGCATCGGGATCAATCAGCCCCAGCATTTT.

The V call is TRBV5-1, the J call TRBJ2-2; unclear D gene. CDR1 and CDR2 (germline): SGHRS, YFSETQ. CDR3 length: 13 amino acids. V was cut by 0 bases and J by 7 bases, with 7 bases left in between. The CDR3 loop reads CASSLAGVGELFF. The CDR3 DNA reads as TGCGCCAGCAGCTTGGCTGGGGTCGGGGAGCTGTTTTTT.

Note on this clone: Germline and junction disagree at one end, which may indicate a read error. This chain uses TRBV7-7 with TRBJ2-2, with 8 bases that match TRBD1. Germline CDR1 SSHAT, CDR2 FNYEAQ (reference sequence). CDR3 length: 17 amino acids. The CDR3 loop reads CASSSNPGTGNTGELFF. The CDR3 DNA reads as TGTGCTAGCAGCTCCAACCCCGGGACAGGGAACACCGGGGAGCTGTTTTTT.

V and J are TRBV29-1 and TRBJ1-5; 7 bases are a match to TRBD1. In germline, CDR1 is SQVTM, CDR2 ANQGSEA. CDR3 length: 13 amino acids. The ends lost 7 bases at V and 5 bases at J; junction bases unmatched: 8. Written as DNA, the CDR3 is TGCAGCGCCGGGGACAGCCTCTATCAGCCCCAGCATTTT. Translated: CSAGDSLYQPQHF.

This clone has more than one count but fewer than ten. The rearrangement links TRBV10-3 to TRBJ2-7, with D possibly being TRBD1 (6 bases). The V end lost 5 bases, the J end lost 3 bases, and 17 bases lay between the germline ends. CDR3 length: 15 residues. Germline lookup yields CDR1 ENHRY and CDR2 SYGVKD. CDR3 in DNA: TGTGCCATCAGTAATCCAGGACAGTTTAACTACGAGCAGTACTTC. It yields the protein CAISNPGQFNYEQYF.